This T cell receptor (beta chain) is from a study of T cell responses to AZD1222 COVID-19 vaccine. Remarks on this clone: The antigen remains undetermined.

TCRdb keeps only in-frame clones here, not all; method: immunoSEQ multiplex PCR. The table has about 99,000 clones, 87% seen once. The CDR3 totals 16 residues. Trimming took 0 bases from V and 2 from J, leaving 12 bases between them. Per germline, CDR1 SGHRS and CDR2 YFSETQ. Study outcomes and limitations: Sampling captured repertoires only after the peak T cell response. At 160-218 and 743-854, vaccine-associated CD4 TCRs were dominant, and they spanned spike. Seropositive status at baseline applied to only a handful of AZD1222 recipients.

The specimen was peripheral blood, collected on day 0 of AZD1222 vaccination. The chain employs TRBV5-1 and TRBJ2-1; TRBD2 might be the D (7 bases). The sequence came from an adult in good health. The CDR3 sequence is CASSLVGGATYNEQFF. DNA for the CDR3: TGCGCCAGCAGCTTGGTAGGGGGGGCAACCTACAATGAGCAGTTCTTC.